This passage covers 32 T cell receptor beta chains from one sample sequenced in a study of tumor-infiltrating lymphocytes in primary liver carcinoma. From approximately 450 ng total RNA, TCR beta cDNA was generated with a primer in the constant region. TCR beta libraries came from three nested multiplex PCR rounds using slightly modified ARM-PCR. A C-beta reverse primer and TRBV1-TRBV30 forward primers served in each of the first two PCR rounds, at around 10 cycles apiece. TCRdb itself ran the multiplex PCR reads through MiXCR, one entry per CDR3 protein. The table shows roughly 78,000 distinct CDR3 sequences, with 70% to 75% occurring only once. Joint extraction of RNA and DNA used roughly 18-34 mg of bulk tissue that was unsorted. Sequencing was done on a sample of liver tumor tissue from sampling region 4. This sample's subset: tumor region T4, right-lateral pole. The receptors come from a woman aged 60-75 years with primary liver carcinoma and hepatitis B virus infection.

This clonotype occurred many times. The chain combines TRBV6-4 with TRBJ2-7, with 10 bases aligning to TRBD2. Germline lookup yields CDR1 MRHNA and CDR2 SNTAGT. This CDR3 is 14 amino acids long. Unmatched junction bases numbered 9, after V lost 6 bases and J lost 7 bases. DNA of the CDR3: TGTGCCAGCAGCGAGCGGGAGGGAGCTGCGGAGCAGTACTTC. This codes for CASSEREGAAEQYF.

The gene calls are TRBV7-3 and TRBJ2-2; D is perhaps TRBD1 (6 bases). Germline V gene lookup returns CDR1 SGHTA and CDR2 FQGTGA. The germline V and J ends were trimmed by 0 bases and 7 bases, with 12 bases remaining between them. The CDR3 loop spans 15 amino acids. The CDR3 loop is CASSLTQGLGGELFF. The CDR3 DNA follows: TGTGCCAGCAGCTTAACACAGGGTTTGGGCGGGGAGCTGTTTTTT.

Concerning this clonotype: A much larger clone lies a single base off, so this may be a read error. This chain's CDR3 is CATGRPSNTEAFF. CDR3 nucleotides: TGTGCAACGGGACGGCCGAGCAACACTGAAGCTTTCTTT. This chain connects TRBV30 to TRBJ1-1; D might be TRBD1 (5 bases). The CDR3 runs to 13 residues. Germline lookup yields CDR1 GTSNPN and CDR2 SVGIG (reference sequence).

Notes on this clonotype: A much larger clone is a single base away; this may be a read error. This chain joins TRBV5-1 and TRBJ2-1; possibly TRBD2 for D (6 bases). The CDR3 loop spans 14 amino acids. Germline CDR1 SGHRS, CDR2 YFSETQ. The V gene lost 0 bases and the J gene lost 8 bases, with 12 bases spanning the gap. CDR3 loop: CASSLVRGTDEQFF. As DNA, the CDR3 is TGCGCCAGCAGCTTGGTCCGGGGGACCGATGAGCAGTTCTTC.

About this clonotype itself: Its ends do not fully match the called genes, so a read error is possible. The CDR3 nucleotides are TGTGGCAGCTGTGACACGGGATCCCCCGGGGCCAACGTCCTGACTTTC. It encodes CGSCDTGSPGANVLTF. The V and J genes are TRBV6-2 or TRBV6-3 and TRBJ2-6, with D perhaps TRBD2 (5 bases). The CDR3 totals 16 residues. The germline CDR1 and CDR2 sequences are MNHEY and SVGEGT.

This clonotype was recorded once. Because the CDR3 is missing its conserved closing phenylalanine or tryptophan, this is likely a read error. The chain recombines TRBV11-2 with TRBJ2-7, with D tentatively TRBD1 (6 bases). The CDR3 runs to 13 residues. Germline V gene sequence: CDR1 SGHAT, CDR2 FQNNGV. In DNA, the CDR3 is TGTACCAGCGGTTCCGGACAGTCCTACGAGCAGTACTCC. Translating it yields CTSGSGQSYEQYS.

Only one count was recorded for this clonotype. This may be a read error, as it is one base from a much larger clone. V gene TRBV18 combines with J gene TRBJ2-2; perhaps TRBD2 as D (5 bases). The germline CDR1 and CDR2 sequences are KGHSH and LQKENI. The CDR3 totals 12 residues. The CDR3 region has the DNA TGTGCCAGCAGGAATCGTTCCGGGAAGCTGTTTTTT. It specifies CASRNRSGKLFF.

This clonotype was observed at least ten times. The gene calls are TRBV12-3 or TRBV12-4 and TRBJ2-7; 9 nucleotides agree with TRBD1. The CDR3 covers 13 residues. Trimming removed 6 bases from V and 9 bases from J; junction bases left unmatched: 9. CDR3 sequence reads: CASSQIQGAAQYF. The CDR3, as DNA: TGTGCCAGCAGCCAGATACAGGGGGCTGCGCAGTACTTC.

The CDR3 nucleotides read TGTGCTAGCTCCCGAGGGGGGTCGAACACCGGGGAGCTGTTTTTT. Translation: CASSRGGSNTGELFF. The chain employs TRBV7-7 and TRBJ2-2; D is perhaps TRBD1 or TRBD2 (6 bases each). Per the germline V gene, CDR1 is SSHAT and CDR2 is FNYEAQ (reference sequence). The CDR3 extends over 15 amino acids.

This clonotype has at least ten counts. The V gene is TRBV5-1, the J gene TRBJ2-7, with D possibly TRBD1 on 5 matching bases. V lost 3 bases and J 2 bases, leaving 6 bases between the germline ends. The CDR3 totals 12 residues. Germline V gene data show CDR1 as SGHRS and CDR2 as YFSETQ. The DNA of the CDR3 is TGCGCCAGCAGCTCAGGGACCTACGAGCAGTACTTC. Translation gives CASSSGTYEQYF.

The chain recombines TRBV11-2 with TRBJ2-7; no definite D call. V was trimmed by 4 bases and J by 4 bases, leaving 17 bases between them. This CDR3 spans 15 amino acids. In germline, CDR1 is SGHAT, CDR2 FQNNGV. CDR3 in DNA: TGTGCCAGCAGCTCTCACGTGGAGCAGATTTACGAGCAGTACTTC. Amino acid sequence: CASSSHVEQIYEQYF.

Points on this clonotype: A much larger clone is a single base away; this may be a read error. The missing conserved phenylalanine or tryptophan at the end of this CDR3 makes a read error likely. The rearrangement joins TRBV11-3 to TRBJ2-2, with D uncertain. Germline V gives CDR1 SGHNT, CDR2 YENEEA. Between the trimmed V and J ends, which lost 4 bases and 4 bases, there was a span of 4 bases. This CDR3 spans 12 amino acids. The CDR3 here is CASSYPTGELFI. The CDR3 DNA sequence: TGTGCCAGCAGCTACCCCACCGGGGAGCTGTTTATT.

As for this clonotype: Compared with germline, one end of the junction differs, possibly owing to a read error. This CDR3 reads CVSRLSGTGLYNEQFF. The CDR3 DNA follows: TGTGTCAGCAGATTGTCCGGGACAGGCCTTTACAATGAACAGTTCTTC. This chain connects TRBV28 to TRBJ2-1, with 8 bases identical to TRBD1. The CDR3 contains 16 residues. Germline CDR1 reads MDHEN; CDR2 reads SYDVKM.

In regard to this clonotype: Since no conserved phenylalanine or tryptophan closes the CDR3, a read error is the likely cause. The limits of the CDR3 on the DNA are not certain, so only TCRdb's listed CDR3 is given. This rearrangement joins TRBV24-1 to TRBJ2-1; no DNA check was done on the table's D call, TRBD1. CDR1 is KGHDR, CDR2 SFDVKD, per germline. The CDR3 adds up to 15 amino acids, both ends counted. The CDR3 reads CATSDLGGTVNERFL.

In regard to this clonotype: A single base separates this from a much larger clone, so it may be a read error. V is TRBV6-5 and J is TRBJ1-4, with TRBD1 as a possible D gene (5 bases). The CDR3 extends over 14 amino acids. V shed 2 bases and J shed 7 bases, with 11 bases lying between them. Germline V gives CDR1 MNHEY, CDR2 SVGAGI. CDR3 sequence (DNA): TGTGCCAGCAGTTACAGGGGATCTAGTGAAAAACTGTTTTTT. The encoded protein is CASSYRGSSEKLFF.

The rearrangement joins TRBV5-1 to TRBJ2-3; 11 nucleotides match TRBD2. Trimming cost V 8 bases and J 8 bases; bases outside gene matches: 13. In germline, CDR1 is SGHRS, CDR2 YFSETQ. The CDR3 covers 15 residues. CDR3 region: CASATSGSPSGTQYF. DNA for the CDR3: TGCGCCAGTGCTACTAGCGGGAGTCCCTCAGGTACGCAGTATTTT.

For this clonotype: The junction shows a germline mismatch at one end, possibly a read error. The chain recombines TRBV11-3 with TRBJ2-3; 7 bases are a match to TRBD1. CDR1 and CDR2 from the germline V gene are SGHNT and YENEEA. The CDR3 spans 14 residues. The CDR3 nucleotides are TGCGCCAGCGGCCATCGGACAGGCTCAGATACGCAGTATTTT. Translating it yields CASGHRTGSDTQYF.

This rearrangement joins TRBV5-6 to TRBJ2-7, with D maybe TRBD2 (6 bases). V lost 4 bases and J 0 bases, leaving 17 bases between the germline ends. The length of the CDR3 is 16 residues. Germline CDR1 and CDR2: SGHDT and YYEEEE. Here the CDR3 DNA reads TGTGCCAGCAGCCCTAACTTGGGACTCAACTCCTACGAGCAGTACTTC. Translation gives CASSPNLGLNSYEQYF.

A remark on this clonotype: Mismatch with germline at one junction end may stem from a read error. The rearrangement links TRBV5-5 to TRBJ1-1; D call uncertain. CDR1 and CDR2 from the germline V gene are SGHKS and YYEKEE (reference sequence). This CDR3 comprises 13 residues. The CDR3 nucleotides are TGTGCCAGCAGCCGGGAGTTCAACACTGAAGCCCTCTTT. This translates into CASSREFNTEALF.

A note on this clonotype: An end of the junction differs from the germline gene, which may be a read error. The gene calls are TRBV11-3 and TRBJ2-1; 9 nucleotides line up with TRBD2. The CDR3 covers 15 residues. Germline V CDR1 and CDR2: SGHNT, YENEEA. The DNA of the CDR3 is TGTGCCCGCAGCTTAGGAGCTAGCGGGAAACTTGAGCAGTTCTTC. It is translated as CARSLGASGKLEQFF.

About this clonotype: Mismatch with germline at one junction end may stem from a read error. The chain joins TRBV6-6 to TRBJ1-2, with a possible D match to TRBD1 (5 bases). Germline V gives CDR1 MNHNY, CDR2 SVGAGI (reference sequence). CDR3 length: 11 amino acids. CDR3 sequence: CVSSWNRGYTF. In DNA form, the CDR3 reads TGTGTCAGCAGTTGGAACAGGGGCTACACCTTC.

In its sample, this clonotype was seen many times. The rearrangement links TRBV5-1 to TRBJ2-7, with 12 bases lining up with TRBD2. The CDR3 covers 16 residues. The V and J ends lost 3 bases and 5 bases, in that order; junction bases with no gene match: 9. Germline CDR1 SGHRS, CDR2 YFSETQ. CDR3 amino acids: CASSSGLAGKDNEQYF. DNA for the CDR3: TGCGCCAGCAGCTCCGGACTAGCGGGAAAGGATAACGAGCAGTACTTC.

As to this clonotype: This sequence may be a read error, since a much larger clone differs from it by one base. The rearrangement links TRBV4-2 to TRBJ2-3; D is unresolved. Germline-derived CDR1 and CDR2 are LGHNA and YNFKEQ. CDR3 length equals 17 residues. As DNA, the CDR3 is TGTGCCAACAGCCAACAAGGGCGGCGGTCCCGCCCAGATACGCAGTATTTT. It yields the protein CANSQQGRRSRPDTQYF.

The chain links TRBV4-1 to TRBJ2-7; 12 nucleotides align to TRBD1. The germline V gene encodes CDR1 MGHRA and CDR2 YSYEKL. The CDR3 sequence is 16 residues long. Trimming cost V 4 bases and J 9 bases; bases outside gene matches: 13. CDR3 sequence reads: CASSPSRDRGPTVQYF. CDR3 DNA sequence: TGCGCCAGCAGCCCTTCCCGGGACAGGGGGCCCACGGTGCAGTACTTC.

Worth noting for this clonotype: One end of the junction does not line up with germline, which may come from a read error. The chain uses TRBV6-5 and TRBJ2-4, with TRBD2 matching 10 bases. Germline-derived CDR1 and CDR2 are MNHEY and SVGAGI. The CDR3 contains 15 residues. In nucleotides, the CDR3 is TGTGCCAGTAGTTACCTAGCGGGAGACGAGAACATTCAGTACTTC. It codes for CASSYLAGDENIQYF.

This clonotype was picked up many times. The chain employs TRBV2 and TRBJ1-5, with 8 bases lining up with TRBD1. The V gene's germline CDR1 is SNHLY and CDR2 FYNNEI. Trimming removed 6 bases from V and 6 bases from J; junction bases left unmatched: 10. This CDR3 contains 15 residues. CDR3 sequence (DNA): TGTGCCAGCAGCTGGACAGGGACTAATGGTCAGCCCCAGCATTTT. It translates to CASSWTGTNGQPQHF.

About this clonotype itself: One end of the junction is discordant with germline, which a read error may explain. The chain employs TRBV11-3 and TRBJ2-1; D remains unclear. Germline V lookup: CDR1 SGHNT, CDR2 YENEEA. This CDR3 region has 15 residues. CDR3 residues: CASSLGISRKLEQLF. Written as DNA, the CDR3 is TGTGCCAGCAGCTTAGGAATTAGCAGGAAGCTTGAGCAGTTATTC.

The J gene is TRBJ2-7, the V gene TRBV6-5; perhaps D is TRBD1 or TRBD2 (6 bases each). From germline, CDR1 is MNHEY and CDR2 SVGAGI. V lost 11 bases, J lost 13 bases, and 27 bases lay in between. The CDR3 is made up of 13 amino acids. The CDR3 sequence: CACGDTISYERYF. The DNA of the CDR3 is TGTGCCTGCGGGGACACCATTTCCTACGAGCGATACTTC.

The count of this clonotype is one. CDR3 sequence: CAISEVRTPCHEQYF. CDR3 in DNA: TGTGCCATCAGTGAGGTGAGAACCCCTTGCCACGAGCAGTACTTC. V is TRBV10-3 and J is TRBJ2-7; no clear D. Trimming left V 2 bases short and J 5 bases short, with 16 bases between. This CDR3 has 15 amino acids. Germline CDR1 reads ENHRY; CDR2 reads SYGVKD.

As to this clonotype: Since the CDR3 does not end with the conserved phenylalanine or tryptophan, this likely comes from a read error. The J gene is TRBJ2-3, the V gene TRBV28; 8 bases map to TRBD1. The CDR3 totals 14 residues. Looked up from germline, CDR1 is MDHEN and CDR2 is SYDVKM. The CDR3 nucleotides are TGTGCCACCATAGACAGGGGTAGCACAAATACGCAGTATCTT. Translating it yields CATIDRGSTNTQYL.

Points on this clonotype: Because the CDR3 is missing its conserved closing phenylalanine or tryptophan, this is likely a read error. The chain recombines TRBV4-2 with TRBJ2-3; 9 bases are shared with TRBD1. Looked up from germline, CDR1 is LGHNA and CDR2 is YNFKEQ. There are 17 residues in the CDR3. Unmatched junction bases numbered 8, after V lost 4 bases and J lost 0 bases. In DNA form, the CDR3 reads TGTGCCAGCAGCCCTTGGACCGGGACAGGGAGCACAGATACGCAGTATCTT. The encoded protein is CASSPWTGTGSTDTQYL.

With respect to this clonotype: An end of the junction differs from the germline gene, which may be a read error. V usage is TRBV4-2 and J usage is TRBJ1-1; 7 bases fit TRBD1. CDR1 is LGHNA and CDR2 is YNFKEQ in the germline V gene. This CDR3 spans 15 amino acids. Here the CDR3 reads CASSQRQGTLTETFF. CDR3 DNA: TGTGCCAGCAGCCAGCGACAGGGTACGTTGACTGAAACTTTCTTT.